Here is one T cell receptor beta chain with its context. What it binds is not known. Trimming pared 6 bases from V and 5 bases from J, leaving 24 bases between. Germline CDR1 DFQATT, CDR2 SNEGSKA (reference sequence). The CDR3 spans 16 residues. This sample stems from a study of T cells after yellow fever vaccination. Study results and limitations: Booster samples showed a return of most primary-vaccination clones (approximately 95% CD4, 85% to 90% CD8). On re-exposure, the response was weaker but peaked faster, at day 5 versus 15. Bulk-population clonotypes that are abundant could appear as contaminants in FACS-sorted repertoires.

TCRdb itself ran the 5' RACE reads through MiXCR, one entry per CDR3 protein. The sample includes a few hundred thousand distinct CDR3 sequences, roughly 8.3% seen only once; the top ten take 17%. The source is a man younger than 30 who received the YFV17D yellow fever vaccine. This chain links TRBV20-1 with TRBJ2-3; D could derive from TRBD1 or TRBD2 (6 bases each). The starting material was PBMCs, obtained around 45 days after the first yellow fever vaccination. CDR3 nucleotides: TGCAGTGCCCCTATAGGGGGGCAATCCCGGCGAGATACGCAGTATTTT. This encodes CSAPIGGQSRRDTQYF.